This passage covers 10 T cell receptor beta chains from one sample sequenced in a study of blood T cell repertoires in COVID-19. TCRdb keeps only in-frame clones here, not all; method: immunoSEQ multiplex PCR. Of approximately 80,000 clones listed, 81% are singletons. The specimen sequenced was peripheral blood. These receptors were obtained from an older man with acute or convalescent COVID-19.

This sequence joins TRBV20-1 and TRBJ1-6, with D uncertain. Germline CDR1 DFQATT, CDR2 SNEGSKA (reference sequence). This CDR3 is built from 16 residues. Trimming took 3 bases from V and 0 from J, leaving 12 bases between them. DNA for the CDR3: TGCAGTGCTAGTCCGGGGTTAGGCTCCTATAATTCACCCCTCCACTTT. Translation gives CSASPGLGSYNSPLHF.

V is TRBV18 and J is TRBJ2-7, with 10 positions matching TRBD1. The junction had 6 bases not matched to a gene; V was cut back by 3 bases and J by 7 bases. CDR1 and CDR2 from the germline V gene are KGHSH and LQKENI. The CDR3 runs to 14 residues. CDR3 region: CASSPGTGAPEQYF. The CDR3, as DNA: TGTGCCAGCTCACCCGGGACAGGGGCACCTGAGCAGTACTTC. The variable domain in full, completed from reference TRBV18 and TRBJ2-7, reads NAGVMQNPRHLVRRRGQEARLRCSPMKGHSHVYWYRQLPEEGLKFMVYLQKENIIDESGMPKERFSAEFPKEGPSILRIQQVVRGDSAAYFCASSPGTGAPEQYFGPGTRLTVT.

The V call is TRBV7-9, the J call TRBJ2-7, with D possibly TRBD2 on 6 matching bases. Per germline, CDR1 SEHNR and CDR2 FQNEAQ (reference sequence). The CDR3 totals 17 residues. V lost 0 bases and J lost 0, with 15 bases in between. CDR3 coding DNA: TGTGCCAGCAGCTTAGCCCAGGTGCTAGCGAACTCCTACGAGCAGTACTTC. Encoded protein: CASSLAQVLANSYEQYF.

The chain links TRBV19 to TRBJ2-7; 11 positions match TRBD1. There are 15 residues in the CDR3. V dropped 4 bases and J dropped 2; count of bases not matched to a gene: 4. The V gene's germline CDR1 is LNHDA and CDR2 SQIVND (reference sequence). For the CDR3, the DNA is TGTGCCAGTAGTAAACCGGGACAGGGGGCCTACGAGCAGTACTTC. It translates to CASSKPGQGAYEQYF.

The V call is TRBV30, the J call TRBJ1-6; D perhaps matches TRBD1 (5 bases). The CDR3 is made up of 11 amino acids. V was shortened by 6 bases and J by 10 bases, with 10 bases between the two germline ends. Germline V gene data show CDR1 as GTSNPN and CDR2 as SVGIG (reference sequence). The CDR3 coding sequence is TGTGCCTGCAGAGACAGATCACCCCTCCACTTT. Protein sequence: CACRDRSPLHF.

This chain connects TRBV4-3 to TRBJ2-3; 8 bases fit TRBD2. Germline CDR1 is LGHNA and CDR2 is YSLEER. With 3 bases clipped from V and 4 bases from J, the junction kept 9 bases outside the gene matches. The CDR3 extends over 16 amino acids. DNA of the CDR3: TGCGCCAGCAGCCAGACGGGGGGGGCGCCCCCAGATACGCAGTATTTT. It yields the protein CASSQTGGAPPDTQYF.

Regarding this clone: A much larger clone differs from this one at a single base, so this may be a read error. The chain has TRBV5-1 and TRBJ2-1; maybe TRBD1 (6 bases). The V and J ends lost 1 base and 0 bases respectively, with 8 bases between them. The CDR3 spans 15 residues. CDR1 is SGHRS, CDR2 YFSETQ, per germline. DNA of the CDR3: TGCGCCAGCAGCTTGACAGGGATCTCCTACAATGAGCAGTTCTTC. This codes for CASSLTGISYNEQFF.

The V call is TRBV27, the J call TRBJ2-1, with D perhaps TRBD2 (5 bases). CDR1 is MNHEY and CDR2 is SMNVEV in the germline V gene (reference sequence). The CDR3 sequence is 16 residues long. With 6 bases removed from V and 4 bases from J, the gap between germline ends came to 19 bases. The CDR3, as DNA: TGTGCCAGCAGAAGTATAGACTGGACTTCGTACAATGAGCAGTTCTTC. It codes for CASRSIDWTSYNEQFF.

This chain joins TRBV5-1 and TRBJ2-5; D perhaps matches TRBD1 (5 bases). This CDR3 region has 14 residues. The V and J ends lost 3 bases and 4 bases respectively, with 13 bases between them. Germline V CDR1 and CDR2: SGHRS, YFSETQ. The CDR3, as DNA: TGCGCCAGCAGCTCCCACCCAGGGCGAGAGACCCAGTACTTC. The encoded protein is CASSSHPGRETQYF. The full variable domain, its missing parts supplied by reference TRBV5-1 and TRBJ2-5, is KAGVTQTPRYLIKTRGQQVTLSCSPISGHRSVSWYQQTPGQGLQFLFEYFSETQRNKGNFPGRFSGRQFSNSRSEMNVSTLELGDSALYLCASSSHPGRETQYFGPGTRLLVL.

V usage is TRBV7-8 and J usage is TRBJ1-1; 7 bases align to TRBD1. The CDR3 has 16 residues. The V gene's germline CDR1 is SGHVS and CDR2 FQNEAQ. Unmatched junction bases numbered 10, after V lost 5 bases and J lost 1 base. In nucleotides, the CDR3 is TGTGCCAGCAGCCCCAGGGGGGCTTTTAAGAACACTGAAGCTTTCTTT. Translating it yields CASSPRGAFKNTEAFF.